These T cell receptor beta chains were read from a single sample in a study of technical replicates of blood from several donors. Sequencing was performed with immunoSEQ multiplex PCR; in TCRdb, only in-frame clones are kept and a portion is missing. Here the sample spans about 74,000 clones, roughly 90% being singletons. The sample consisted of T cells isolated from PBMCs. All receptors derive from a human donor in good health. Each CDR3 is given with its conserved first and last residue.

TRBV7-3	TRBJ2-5	CASSLYGMETQYF
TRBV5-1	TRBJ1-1	CASSPRGGPTEAFF
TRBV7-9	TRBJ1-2	CASSLSGELDGYTF
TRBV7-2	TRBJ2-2	CASSLRTVSNTGELFF
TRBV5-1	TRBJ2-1	CASSDRQGPYNEQFF
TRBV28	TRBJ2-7	CASSSPGTSGRIFDEQYF
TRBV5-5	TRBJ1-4	CASSFGGQTEKLFF
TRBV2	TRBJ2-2	CASSPRTNTGELFF
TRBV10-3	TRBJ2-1	CAISGTGGSYNEQFF
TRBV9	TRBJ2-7	CASSAGTSLSYEQYF
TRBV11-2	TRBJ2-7	CASRTGNEQYF
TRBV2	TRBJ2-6	CASLSGSSGANVLTF
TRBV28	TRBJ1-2	CASSTHRGRLYGYTF
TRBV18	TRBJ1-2	CASSPGAGNYGYTF
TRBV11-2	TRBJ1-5	CASSRDKNQPQHF
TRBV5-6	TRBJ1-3	CASSLLGNTIYF
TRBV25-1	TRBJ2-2	CASSKQGASTGELFF
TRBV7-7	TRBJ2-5	CASSLGASGRQETQYF
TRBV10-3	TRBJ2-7	CAISESKGVADEQYF
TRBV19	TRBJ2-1	CASTRLLWTSGLSYNEQFF
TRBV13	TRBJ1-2	CASSLSYTGVYGYTF
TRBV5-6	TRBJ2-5	CASSNTVKETQYF
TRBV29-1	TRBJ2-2	CSVRNTGELFF
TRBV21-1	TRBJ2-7	CASSKGTGGEQYF
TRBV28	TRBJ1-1	CASSLNRVRGRTEAFF
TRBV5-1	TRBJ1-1	CASSLIGQGSTEAFF
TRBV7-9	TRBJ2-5	CASSPPRRGGETQYF
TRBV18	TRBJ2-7	CASSPPNRGTYEQYF
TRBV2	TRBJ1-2	CASSVTEGNYGYTF
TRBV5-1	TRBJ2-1	CASSFGSGRVNEQFF
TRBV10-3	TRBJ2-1	CAIGRDNEQFF
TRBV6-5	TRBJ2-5	CASGLPRRETQYF
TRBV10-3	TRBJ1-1	CATNSPGGQAFF
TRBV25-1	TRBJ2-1	CASKRGGTRLNEQFF
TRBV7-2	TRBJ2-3	CASSLKAGGRLYSTDTQYF
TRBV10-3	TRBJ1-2	CAPLCRENSYGYTF
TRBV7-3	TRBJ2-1	CASSLGPPYNEQFF
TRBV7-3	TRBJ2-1	CASSLAGSYNEQFF
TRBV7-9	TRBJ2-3	CASSSQLAGGPDTQYF
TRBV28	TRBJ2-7	CASSHVANEQYF
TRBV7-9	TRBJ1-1	CASSRMIGALGNTEAFF